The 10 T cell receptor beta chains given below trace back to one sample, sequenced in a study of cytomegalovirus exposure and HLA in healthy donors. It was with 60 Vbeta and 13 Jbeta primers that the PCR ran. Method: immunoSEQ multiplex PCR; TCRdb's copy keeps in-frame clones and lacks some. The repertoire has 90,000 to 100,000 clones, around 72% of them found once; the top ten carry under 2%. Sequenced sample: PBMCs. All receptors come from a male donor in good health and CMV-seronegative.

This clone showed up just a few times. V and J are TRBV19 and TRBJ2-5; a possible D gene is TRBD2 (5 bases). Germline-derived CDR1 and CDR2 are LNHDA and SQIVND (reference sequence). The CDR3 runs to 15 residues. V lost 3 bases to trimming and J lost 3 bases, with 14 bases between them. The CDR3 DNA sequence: TGTGCCAGTAGTATCTCAACTAGGTTAAAAGAGACCCAGTACTTC. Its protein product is CASSISTRLKETQYF.

CDR3 coding DNA: TGTGCCAGCAGCCTCGAGGACAGGGGATCAGATACGCAGTATTTT. Protein product: CASSLEDRGSDTQYF. This sequence joins TRBV4-2 and TRBJ2-3, with 9 bases lining up with TRBD1. CDR3 size: 15 residues. V trimming: 4 bases; J trimming: 4 bases; junction bases outside the gene matches: 6. Germline CDR1 reads LGHNA; CDR2 reads YNFKEQ.

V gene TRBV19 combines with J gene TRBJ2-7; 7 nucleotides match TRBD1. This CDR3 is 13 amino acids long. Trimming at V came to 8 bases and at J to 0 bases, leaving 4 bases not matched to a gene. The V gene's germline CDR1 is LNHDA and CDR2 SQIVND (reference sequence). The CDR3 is CASDDRDSYEQYF. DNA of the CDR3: TGTGCCAGTGACGACAGGGACTCCTACGAGCAGTACTTC. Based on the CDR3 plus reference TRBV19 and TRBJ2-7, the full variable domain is DGGITQSPKYLFRKEGQNVTLSCEQNLNHDAMYWYRQDPGQGLRLIYYSQIVNDFQKGDIAEGYSVSREKKESFPLTVTSAQKNPTAFYLCASDDRDSYEQYFGPGTRLTVT.

The CDR3 DNA follows: TGCGCCAGCAGCTTGGGGTACAGGGATTCGGAGCAGTACTTC. It specifies CASSLGYRDSEQYF. The chain combines TRBV5-1 with TRBJ2-7; weak D call: TRBD1 (6 bases). V lost 0 bases and J 7 bases, leaving 14 bases between the germline ends. Looked up from germline, CDR1 is SGHRS and CDR2 is YFSETQ. This CDR3 region has 14 residues.

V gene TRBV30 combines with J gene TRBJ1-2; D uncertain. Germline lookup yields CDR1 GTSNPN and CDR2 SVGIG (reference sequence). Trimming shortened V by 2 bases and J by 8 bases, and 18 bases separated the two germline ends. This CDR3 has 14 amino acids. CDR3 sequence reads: CAWSYTRRSGGYTF. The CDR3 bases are TGTGCCTGGAGTTATACCCGACGGTCCGGGGGCTACACCTTC.

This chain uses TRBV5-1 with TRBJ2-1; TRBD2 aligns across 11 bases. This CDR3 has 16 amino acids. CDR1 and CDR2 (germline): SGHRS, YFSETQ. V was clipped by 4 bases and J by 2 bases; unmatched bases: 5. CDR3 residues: CASSPGTSGAYNEQFF. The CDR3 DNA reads TGCGCCAGCAGCCCAGGGACTAGCGGCGCCTACAATGAGCAGTTCTTC.

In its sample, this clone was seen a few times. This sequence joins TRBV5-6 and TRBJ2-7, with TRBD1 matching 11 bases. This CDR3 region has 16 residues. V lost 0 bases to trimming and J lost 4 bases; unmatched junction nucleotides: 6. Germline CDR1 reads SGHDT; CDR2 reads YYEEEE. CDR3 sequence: CASSLVGQGVRYEQYF. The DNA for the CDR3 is TGTGCCAGCAGCTTGGTGGGACAGGGGGTCCGATACGAGCAGTACTTC.

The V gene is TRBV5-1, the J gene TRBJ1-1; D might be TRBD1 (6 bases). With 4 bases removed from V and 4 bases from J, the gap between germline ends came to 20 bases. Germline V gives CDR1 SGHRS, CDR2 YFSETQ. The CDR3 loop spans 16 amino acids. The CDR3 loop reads CASSIEFQTGSTEAFF. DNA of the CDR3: TGCGCCAGCAGCATCGAATTCCAGACAGGAAGCACTGAAGCTTTCTTT.

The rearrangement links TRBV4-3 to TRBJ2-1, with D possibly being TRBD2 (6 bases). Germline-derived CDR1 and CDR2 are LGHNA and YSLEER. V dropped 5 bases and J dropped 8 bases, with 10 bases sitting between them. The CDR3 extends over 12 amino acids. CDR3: CASSASGDEQFF. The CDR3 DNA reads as TGCGCCAGCAGCGCGTCGGGGGATGAGCAGTTCTTC.

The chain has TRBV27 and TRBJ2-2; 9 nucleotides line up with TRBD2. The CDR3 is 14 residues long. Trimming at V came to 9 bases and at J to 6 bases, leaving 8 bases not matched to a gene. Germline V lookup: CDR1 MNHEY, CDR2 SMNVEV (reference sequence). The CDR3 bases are TGTGCCAGTATGATAGCGGGAGTGGCCGGGGAGCTGTTTTTT. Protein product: CASMIAGVAGELFF.